This passage covers 2 T cell receptor beta chains from one sample sequenced in a study of blood T cell repertoires in COVID-19 (dated by TCRdb to between 2020 and 2021). Preparation of the library involved the immunoSEQ multiplex PCR assay. The clones in this table, taken by TCRdb from immuneACCESS, are in-frame only. Not every clone is retained; where verified, under half of the shortfall comes from an unresolved V gene, and the cause of the rest is unknown. The sample table lists about 340,000 clones, 92% of them with a count of one. The ten biggest clones cover approximately 18% of the sample. Material: PBMCs or T cells enriched from blood (not recorded which). The receptors here all came from a woman in her twenties or thirties who had recovered from COVID-19.

This clone was picked up one time. As DNA, the CDR3 is TGTGCCAGCAGTTACTCGAGTCGGGTGGCCGCCAAAAACATTCAGTACTTC. Protein product: CASSYSSRVAAKNIQYF. The V gene is TRBV6-2 or TRBV6-3, the J gene TRBJ2-4; D not resolved. V was cut by 0 bases and J by 1 base, with 13 bases left in between. The CDR3 is made up of 17 amino acids. CDR1 and CDR2 from the germline V gene are MNHEY and SVGEGT.

This sequence joins TRBV28 and TRBJ1-2; D not resolved. V lost 10 bases and J lost 1, with 16 bases in between. The CDR3 length is 14 residues. CDR1 is MDHEN, CDR2 SYDVKM, per germline. The CDR3 nucleotides read TGTGCCACTCGGGAGGGCAATTTTAACTATGGCTACACCTTC. This sequence encodes CATREGNFNYGYTF.